The 9 T cell receptor beta chains listed next were all sequenced from one sample in a study of T cell responses to AZD1222 COVID-19 vaccine. The assay was immunoSEQ multiplex PCR, and TCRdb's table has in-frame clones only and misses some. The sample lists roughly 120,000 clones; roughly 90% were seen once. The specimen comprised peripheral blood, sampled 28 days after the second AZD1222 dose. The receptors shown here come from an adult who received the AZD1222 COVID-19 vaccine.

The chain uses TRBV5-1 and TRBJ2-7, with a weak D call TRBD1 (6 bases). This CDR3 spans 14 amino acids. The V and J ends lost 2 bases and 3 bases respectively, with 12 bases between them. Germline loops: CDR1 SGHRS, CDR2 YFSETQ. CDR3 region: CASSLATGYYEQYF. The CDR3 DNA reads TGCGCCAGCAGCTTAGCGACAGGATACTACGAGCAGTACTTC.

This clone was counted a few times. The chain couples TRBV6-2 or TRBV6-3 to TRBJ1-2, with D unclear. The CDR3 spans 13 residues. V was shortened by 4 bases and J by 2 bases, with 8 bases between the two germline ends. Per the germline V gene, CDR1 is MNHEY and CDR2 is SVGEGT. The CDR3 coding sequence is TGTGCCAGCAGTTCCGCTCAAAACTATGGCTACACCTTC. This codes for CASSSAQNYGYTF.

This clone was detected a few times. This sequence joins TRBV7-8 and TRBJ2-1, with 10 bases fitting TRBD2. V was pared by 8 bases and J by 5 bases, with 6 bases of the junction left unmatched. CDR1 is SGHVS and CDR2 is FQNEAQ in the germline V gene. The CDR3 covers 14 residues. The CDR3 region is CASVRTSGNNEQFF. In nucleotides, the CDR3 is TGTGCCAGCGTTAGGACTAGCGGAAACAATGAGCAGTTCTTC.

The chain has TRBV29-1 and TRBJ1-2; 9 bases agree with TRBD1. The CDR3 is made up of 14 amino acids. Per the germline V gene, CDR1 is SQVTM and CDR2 is ANQGSEA. The trim removed 2 bases at V and 1 base at J, leaving 2 bases unmatched. This CDR3 reads CSVEPGQGNYGYTF. CDR3 DNA sequence: TGCAGCGTTGAACCGGGACAGGGTAACTATGGCTACACCTTC.

The chain combines TRBV11-1 with TRBJ1-1, with a weak D call TRBD1 (6 bases). The CDR3 spans 14 residues. With 2 bases removed from V and 0 bases from J, the gap between germline ends came to 7 bases. CDR1 and CDR2 from the germline V gene are SGHAT and FQDESV (reference sequence). CDR3 coding DNA: TGTGCCAGCAGCTTAAGGGGGATGAACACTGAAGCTTTCTTT. It codes for CASSLRGMNTEAFF.

V is TRBV11-3 and J is TRBJ2-1, with D perhaps matching TRBD2 (5 bases). Germline V gene sequence: CDR1 SGHNT, CDR2 YENEEA. Trimming cost V 1 base and J 1 base, with 11 bases left between them. This CDR3 is 16 amino acids long. The CDR3 reads CASSLGGFASYNEQFF. CDR3 nucleotide sequence: TGTGCCAGCAGCTTAGGCGGGTTCGCTTCCTACAATGAGCAGTTCTTC.

This clone has a single count. The chain couples TRBV5-1 to TRBJ2-5; no clear D. Deletions cut 3 bases from V and 4 bases from J, with 13 bases between. The CDR3 loop spans 14 amino acids. Germline V gene sequence: CDR1 SGHRS, CDR2 YFSETQ. This chain's CDR3 is CASSWGVIPETQYF. CDR3 nucleotides: TGCGCCAGCAGCTGGGGTGTGATCCCAGAGACCCAGTACTTC.

V usage is TRBV6-5 and J usage is TRBJ2-7, with 7 bases identical to TRBD2. The CDR3 contains 14 residues. V dropped 10 bases and J dropped 5; count of bases not matched to a gene: 14. Per the germline V gene, CDR1 is MNHEY and CDR2 is SVGAGI. For the CDR3, the DNA is TGTGCCACCCGGGATTATCGGGAGGCTGACGAGCAGTACTTC. This sequence encodes CATRDYREADEQYF.

The rearrangement links TRBV5-1 to TRBJ1-3; 11 nucleotides agree with TRBD1. The CDR3 is 18 residues long. Germline V lookup: CDR1 SGHRS, CDR2 YFSETQ. J lost 4 bases, V lost 4 bases, and 13 bases had no gene match. The DNA of the CDR3 is TGCGCCAGCAGCCCGGGACAGGGGGAGATCATTTTCGGAAACACCATATATTTT. It translates to CASSPGQGEIIFGNTIYF.